This T cell receptor (beta chain) came from a study of metastatic and nonmetastatic thyroid tumors. Study overall: Samples came from malignant and benign thyroid patients, and repertoires were compared across blood and tumor or nodule tissue.

Authors' analysis steps: To classify distant metastasis in papillary thyroid cancer, a model was built from CDR3 differences across clinicopathological groups. TCRdb re-called clones via MiXCR from the PCR reads. Here the V and J calls rest on TCRdb's processing, not on the authors' analysis. The sample records 36,000 or so clones, roughly a third being singletons. Germline CDR1 is LNHDA and CDR2 is SQIVND (reference sequence). The V and J ends lost 7 bases and 0 bases respectively, with 16 bases between them. The CDR3 is 17 residues long. For this clone: Its antigen is as yet unknown.

Thyroid surgery was preceded by no treatment in any patient. General observations from the study: Versus benign nodules, malignant thyroid tumors reportedly had significantly higher TCR beta diversity, in blood and tumor.

The clonotype originates from a female donor with papillary thyroid cancer or a benign thyroid nodule (not recorded which). Some clones in this sample may be carry-over from other donors' samples. The chain combines TRBV19 with TRBJ2-6; D call uncertain. The specimen was tumor tissue. CDR3 DNA: TGTGCCAGTATTAGGAGCACCGGGTACTCTGGGGCCAACGTCCTGACTTTC. It is translated as CASIRSTGYSGANVLTF.